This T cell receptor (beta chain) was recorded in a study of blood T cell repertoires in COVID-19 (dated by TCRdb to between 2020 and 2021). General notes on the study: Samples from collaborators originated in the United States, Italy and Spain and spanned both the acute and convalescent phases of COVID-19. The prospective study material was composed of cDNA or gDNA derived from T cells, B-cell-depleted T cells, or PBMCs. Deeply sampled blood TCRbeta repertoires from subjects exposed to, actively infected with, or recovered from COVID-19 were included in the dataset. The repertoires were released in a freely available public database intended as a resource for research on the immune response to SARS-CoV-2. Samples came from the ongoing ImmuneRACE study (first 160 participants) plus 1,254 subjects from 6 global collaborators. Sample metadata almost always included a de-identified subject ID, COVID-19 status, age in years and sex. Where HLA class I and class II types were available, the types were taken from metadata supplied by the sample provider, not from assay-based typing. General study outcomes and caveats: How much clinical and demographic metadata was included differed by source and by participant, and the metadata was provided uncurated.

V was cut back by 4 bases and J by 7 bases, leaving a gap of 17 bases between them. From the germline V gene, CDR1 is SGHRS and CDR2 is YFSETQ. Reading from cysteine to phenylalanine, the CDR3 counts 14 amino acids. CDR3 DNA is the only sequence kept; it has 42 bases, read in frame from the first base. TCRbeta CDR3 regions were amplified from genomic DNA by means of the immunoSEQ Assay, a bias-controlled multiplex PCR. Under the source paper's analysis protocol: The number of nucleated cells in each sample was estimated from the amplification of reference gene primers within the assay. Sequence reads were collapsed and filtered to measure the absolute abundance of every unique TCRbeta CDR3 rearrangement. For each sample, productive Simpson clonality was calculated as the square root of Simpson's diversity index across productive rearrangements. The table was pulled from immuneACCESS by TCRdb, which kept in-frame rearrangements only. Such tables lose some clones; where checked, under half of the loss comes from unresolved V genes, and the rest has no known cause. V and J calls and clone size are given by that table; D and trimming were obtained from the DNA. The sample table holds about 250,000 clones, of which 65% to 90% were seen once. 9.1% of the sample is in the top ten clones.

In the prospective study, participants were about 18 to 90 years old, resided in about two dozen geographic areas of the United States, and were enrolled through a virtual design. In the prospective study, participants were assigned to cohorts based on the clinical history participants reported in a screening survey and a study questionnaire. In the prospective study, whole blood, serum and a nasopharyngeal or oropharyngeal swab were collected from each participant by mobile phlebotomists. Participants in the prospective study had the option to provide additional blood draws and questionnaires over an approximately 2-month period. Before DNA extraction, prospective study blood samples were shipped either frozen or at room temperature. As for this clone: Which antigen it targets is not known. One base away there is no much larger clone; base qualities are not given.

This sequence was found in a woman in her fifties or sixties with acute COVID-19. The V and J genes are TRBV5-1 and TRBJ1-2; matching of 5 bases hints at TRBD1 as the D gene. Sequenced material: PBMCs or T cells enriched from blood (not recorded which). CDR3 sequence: CASSLLLGGSGYTF. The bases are TGCGCCAGCAGCCTTCTTCTCGGGGGATCTGGCTACACCTTC. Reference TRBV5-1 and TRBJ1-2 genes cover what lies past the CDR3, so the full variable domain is KAGVTQTPRYLIKTRGQQVTLSCSPISGHRSVSWYQQTPGQGLQFLFEYFSETQRNKGNFPGRFSGRQFSNSRSEMNVSTLELGDSALYLCASSLLLGGSGYTFGSGTRLTVV.